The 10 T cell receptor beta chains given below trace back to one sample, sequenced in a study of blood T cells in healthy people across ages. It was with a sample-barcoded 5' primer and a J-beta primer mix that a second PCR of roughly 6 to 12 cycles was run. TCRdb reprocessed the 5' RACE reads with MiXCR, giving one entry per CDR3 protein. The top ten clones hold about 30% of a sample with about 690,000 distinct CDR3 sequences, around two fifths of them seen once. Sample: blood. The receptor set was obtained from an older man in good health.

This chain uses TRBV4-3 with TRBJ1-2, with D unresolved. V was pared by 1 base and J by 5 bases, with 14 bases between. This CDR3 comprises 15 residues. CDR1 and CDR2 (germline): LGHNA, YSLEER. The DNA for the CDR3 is TGCGCCAGCAGCCAAGCAACAAGGCCACAGTATGGCTACACCTTC. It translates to CASSQATRPQYGYTF.

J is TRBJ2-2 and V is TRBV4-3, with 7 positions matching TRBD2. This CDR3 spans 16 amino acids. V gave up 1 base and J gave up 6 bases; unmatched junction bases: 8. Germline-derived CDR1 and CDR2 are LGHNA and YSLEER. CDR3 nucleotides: TGCGCCAGCAGCCAAGGGGGACTACGAGAACCCGGGGAGCTGTTTTTT. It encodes CASSQGGLREPGELFF.

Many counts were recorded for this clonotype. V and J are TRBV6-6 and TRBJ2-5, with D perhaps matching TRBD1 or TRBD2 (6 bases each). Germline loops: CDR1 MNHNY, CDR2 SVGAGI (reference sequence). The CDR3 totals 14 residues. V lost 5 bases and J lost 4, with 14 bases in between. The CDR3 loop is CASSATGGSETQYF. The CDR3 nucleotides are TGTGCCAGCAGTGCGACAGGAGGGTCAGAGACCCAGTACTTC.

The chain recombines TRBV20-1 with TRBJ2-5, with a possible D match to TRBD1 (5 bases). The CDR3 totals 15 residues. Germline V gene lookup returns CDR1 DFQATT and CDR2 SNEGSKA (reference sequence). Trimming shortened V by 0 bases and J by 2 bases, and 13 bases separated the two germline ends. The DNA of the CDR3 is TGCAGTGCTAGAGATGGCAGGGAACGGCAAGAGACCCAGTACTTC. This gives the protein CSARDGRERQETQYF.

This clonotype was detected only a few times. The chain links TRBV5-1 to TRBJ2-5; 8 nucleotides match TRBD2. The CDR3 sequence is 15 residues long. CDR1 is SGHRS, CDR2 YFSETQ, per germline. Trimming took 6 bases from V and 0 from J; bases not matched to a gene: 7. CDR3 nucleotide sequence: TGCGCCAGCATCCGGGGACTAGGTTACCAAGAGACCCAGTACTTC. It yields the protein CASIRGLGYQETQYF.

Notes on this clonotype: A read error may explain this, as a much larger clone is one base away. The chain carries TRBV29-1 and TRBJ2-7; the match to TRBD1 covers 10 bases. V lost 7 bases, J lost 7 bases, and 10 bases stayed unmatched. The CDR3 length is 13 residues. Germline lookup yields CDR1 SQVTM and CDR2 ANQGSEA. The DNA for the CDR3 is TGCAGCGGGACGGACAGGGGGGGTAATGAGCAGTACTTC. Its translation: CSGTDRGGNEQYF.

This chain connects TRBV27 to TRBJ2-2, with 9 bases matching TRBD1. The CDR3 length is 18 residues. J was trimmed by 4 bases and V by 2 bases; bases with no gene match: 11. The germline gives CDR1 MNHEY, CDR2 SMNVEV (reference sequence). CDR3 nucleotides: TGTGCCAGCAGTTTAGTTGGTTTCGCGGGACAGGGCACCGGGGAGCTGTTTTTT. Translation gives CASSLVGFAGQGTGELFF.

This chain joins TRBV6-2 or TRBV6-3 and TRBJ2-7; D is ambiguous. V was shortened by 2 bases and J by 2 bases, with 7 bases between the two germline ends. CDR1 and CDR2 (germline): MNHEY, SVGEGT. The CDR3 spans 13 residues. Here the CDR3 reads CASSYTATYEQYF. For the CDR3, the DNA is TGTGCCAGCAGTTACACAGCAACCTACGAGCAGTACTTC.

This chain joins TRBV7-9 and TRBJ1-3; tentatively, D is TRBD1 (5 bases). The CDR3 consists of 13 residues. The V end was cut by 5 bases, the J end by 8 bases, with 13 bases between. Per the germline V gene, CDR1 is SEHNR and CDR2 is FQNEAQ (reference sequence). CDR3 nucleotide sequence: TGTGCCAGCAGCGTACCAGGGTTTGACACCATATATTTT. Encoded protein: CASSVPGFDTIYF.

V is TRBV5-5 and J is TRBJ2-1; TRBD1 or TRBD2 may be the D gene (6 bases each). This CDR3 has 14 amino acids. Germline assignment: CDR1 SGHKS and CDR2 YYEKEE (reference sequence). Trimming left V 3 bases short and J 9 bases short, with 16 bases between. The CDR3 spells CASSSEWGAAEQFF. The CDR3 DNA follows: TGTGCCAGCAGCTCCGAGTGGGGGGCAGCTGAGCAGTTCTTC.